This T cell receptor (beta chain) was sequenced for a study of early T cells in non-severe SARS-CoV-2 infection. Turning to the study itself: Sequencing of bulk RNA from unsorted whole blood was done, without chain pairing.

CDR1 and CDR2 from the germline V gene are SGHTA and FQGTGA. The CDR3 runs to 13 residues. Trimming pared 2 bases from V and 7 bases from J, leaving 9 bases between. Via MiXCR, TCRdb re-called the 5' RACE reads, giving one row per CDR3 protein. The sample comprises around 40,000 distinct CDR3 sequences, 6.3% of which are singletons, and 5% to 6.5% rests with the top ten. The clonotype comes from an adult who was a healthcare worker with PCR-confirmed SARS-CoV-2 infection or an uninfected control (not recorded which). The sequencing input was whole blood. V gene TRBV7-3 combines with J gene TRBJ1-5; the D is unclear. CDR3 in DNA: TGTGCCAGCAGCTTAGGGGAGAGGCAGCCCCAGCATTTT. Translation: CASSLGERQPQHF.